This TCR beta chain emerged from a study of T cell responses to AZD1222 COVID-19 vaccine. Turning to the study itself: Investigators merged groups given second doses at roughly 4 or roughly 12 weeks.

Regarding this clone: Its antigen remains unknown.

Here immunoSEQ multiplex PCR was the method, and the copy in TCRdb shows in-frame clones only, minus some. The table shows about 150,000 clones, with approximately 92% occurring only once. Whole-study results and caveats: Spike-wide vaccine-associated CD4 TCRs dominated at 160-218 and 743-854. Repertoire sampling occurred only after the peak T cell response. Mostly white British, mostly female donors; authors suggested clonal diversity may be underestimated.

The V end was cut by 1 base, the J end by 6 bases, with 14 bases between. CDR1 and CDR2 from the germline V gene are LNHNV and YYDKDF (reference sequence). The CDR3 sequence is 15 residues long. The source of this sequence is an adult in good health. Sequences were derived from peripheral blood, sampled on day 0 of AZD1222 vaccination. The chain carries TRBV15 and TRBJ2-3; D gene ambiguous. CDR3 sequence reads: CATSRGEVYADTQYF. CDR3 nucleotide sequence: TGTGCCACCAGCAGAGGTGAGGTCTACGCGGATACGCAGTATTTT.